The rows below give T cell receptor beta chains drawn from one sample of a study of tumor-infiltrating lymphocytes in primary liver carcinoma. TCRdb ran MiXCR on the multiplex PCR reads and lists one entry per CDR3 protein. The sample has around 330,000 distinct CDR3 sequences; about 60% are singletons. Sequenced input: peripheral blood. These TCRs come from a man aged 35-49 years with primary liver carcinoma and hepatitis B virus infection. Each CDR3 is given without its conserved first and last residue. A D gene is named only where the DNA matches it firmly. Some rows mark clone size as missing; the rest say once, few, many or name a class of expanded clone.

clone size	D gene	J gene	V gene	CDR3 protein
few	TRBD1	TRBJ1-1	TRBV10-3	AINKGTGAIAGAF
.	.	TRBJ2-2	TRBV29-1	SVLDPGPTGELF
.	.	TRBJ2-5	TRBV10-2	ASSPPPGQETQY
.	.	TRBJ2-5	TRBV7-9	ASSHRGRDKETQY
many	.	TRBJ2-1	TRBV11-3	ASSLAGRGGNEQF
once	TRBD1	TRBJ1-3	TRBV30	AWSSGTAGNIIY
.	.	TRBJ1-1	TRBV11-2	VSSYQENTEAF
.	.	TRBJ1-2	TRBV2	ASRMGGDNYGYT
.	.	TRBJ2-2	TRBV30	AWWRMGVTGELF
.	.	TRBJ2-1	TRBV5-1	ASSSQSSGDEQF
.	.	TRBJ2-1	TRBV24-1	ATSDPDRFEQF
.	.	TRBJ2-3	TRBV12-3/TRBV12-4	ASSLGGGLGTDTQY
.	.	TRBJ2-2	TRBV11-2	ASRVLSHGELF
many	TRBD2	TRBJ2-3	TRBV29-1	SVRSGRHPVSDTQY
once	.	TRBJ2-1	TRBV4-1	ASSPPSVDEQF
.	TRBD2	TRBJ2-1	TRBV10-3	AASRGGSYNEQF
.	TRBD2	TRBJ2-7	TRBV7-2	ASSRRTSGRSSYEQY
.	TRBD1	TRBJ2-5	TRBV28	ASSHRGHQETQY
.	TRBD2	TRBJ2-1	TRBV7-8	ASSLVHGLAGPRSYNEQF
once	.	TRBJ2-1	TRBV14	VSSLWRQANDNEQF
.	.	TRBJ1-5	TRBV6-5	ASSSLAPLRNNQPQH
.	TRBD2	TRBJ2-1	TRBV4-2	ARSPSRGLAGVNEQF
few	TRBD2	TRBJ2-3	TRBV10-3	AISELAVGTDTEY
.	.	TRBJ2-3	TRBV4-3	ASSLCRDTQY
.	.	TRBJ2-3	TRBV11-2	ASNLNRQGDMQY
many	.	TRBJ1-1	TRBV6-1	ASSLLQGRTEAF
many	.	TRBJ2-1	TRBV12-3/TRBV12-4	ASSLDRRDLQF
many	.	TRBJ2-1	TRBV12-3/TRBV12-4	ASSFWGRGYNEQF
.	.	TRBJ2-7	TRBV6-2/TRBV6-3	ASREGDGYYEQY
.	.	TRBJ1-5	TRBV6-2/TRBV6-3	ASSYRGRNHPQR
.	.	TRBJ2-1	TRBV5-6	VSSSLLQEGDEQF
.	.	TRBJ2-1	TRBV28	ASSIPGLEQF
many	TRBD1	TRBJ1-2	TRBV6-1	ASRSDRVYGYT
.	.	TRBJ2-5	TRBV28	ASTTPLASGGTQY
.	.	TRBJ1-1	TRBV5-4	TSSLGTQGITEAF
.	.	TRBJ1-1	TRBV20-1	SARDAMWANTEAF
.	.	TRBJ2-5	TRBV5-1	TSSLGVEETQY
few	.	TRBJ1-1	TRBV5-4	ASSWGSQNTEAF
.	.	TRBJ2-2	TRBV11-1	ASSLTTGEGTGELF
.	.	TRBJ2-7	TRBV5-1	ASSLWETRKYEQY